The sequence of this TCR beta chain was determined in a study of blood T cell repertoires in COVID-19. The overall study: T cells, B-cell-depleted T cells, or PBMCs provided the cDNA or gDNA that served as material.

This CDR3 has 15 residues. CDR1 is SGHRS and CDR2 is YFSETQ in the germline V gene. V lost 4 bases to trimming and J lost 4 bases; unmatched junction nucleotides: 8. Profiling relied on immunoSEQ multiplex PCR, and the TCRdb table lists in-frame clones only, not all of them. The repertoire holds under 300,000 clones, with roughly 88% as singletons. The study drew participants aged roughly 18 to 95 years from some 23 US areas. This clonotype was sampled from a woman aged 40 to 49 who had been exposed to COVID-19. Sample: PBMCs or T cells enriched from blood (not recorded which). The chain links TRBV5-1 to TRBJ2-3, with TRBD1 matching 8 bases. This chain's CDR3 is CASSVWTGNPDTQYF. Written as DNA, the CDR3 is TGCGCCAGCAGCGTATGGACAGGGAACCCAGATACGCAGTATTTT.